Each of the 24 T cell receptor beta chains below was sequenced from the same sample in a study of low-dose radiotherapy and immunotherapy resistance in tumors. cDNA synthesis used a TRAV/TRBV-specific primer set for both chains. The PCR that amplified TCRs ran for around 20 cycles, relying on a constant-region primer and a V-primer adapter. In TCRdb, the reads were re-called with MiXCR into one record per CDR3 protein. Of some 88,000 distinct CDR3 sequences listed, 9.4% are singletons. Specified time point: before trial treatment. Sequenced here: PBMCs, sampled before treatment. The receptors shown here come from a male donor with prostate cancer.

This sequence joins TRBV12-3 or TRBV12-4 and TRBJ2-7; possibly TRBD2 for D (6 bases). This CDR3 is built from 14 residues. V was pared by 3 bases and J by 6 bases, with 15 bases between. The DNA for the CDR3 is TGTGCCAGCAGTTTTCGGGACTCTAGGGGCGAGCAGTACTTC. Translated, it gives CASSFRDSRGEQYF.

The chain links TRBV25-1 to TRBJ2-5; TRBD2 matches 9 bases. J was trimmed by 4 bases and V by 6 bases; bases with no gene match: 9. CDR3 length: 15 residues. Looked up from germline, CDR1 is MGHDK and CDR2 is SYGVNS. CDR3 sequence reads: CASSRPAGGPETQYF. The DNA of the CDR3 is TGTGCCAGCAGCCGACCCGCGGGAGGGCCAGAGACCCAGTACTTC. Looking up the rest from reference TRBV25-1 and TRBJ2-5 gives the full variable domain: EADIYQTPRYLVIGTGKKITLECSQTMGHDKMYWYQQDPGMELHLIHYSYGVNSTEKGDLSSESTVSRIRTEHFPLTLESARPSHTSQYLCASSRPAGGPETQYFGPGTRLLVL.

In its sample, this clonotype was seen a few times. This chain joins TRBV27 and TRBJ2-1; 9 positions agree with TRBD1. The germline gives CDR1 MNHEY, CDR2 SMNVEV (reference sequence). J gave up 4 bases and V 4 bases, and 8 bases lay outside the gene matches. The CDR3 sequence is 16 residues long. CDR3 protein: CASSSTGTGLYNEQFF. DNA of the CDR3: TGTGCCAGCAGTTCAACCGGGACAGGGTTATACAATGAGCAGTTCTTC.

In its sample, this clonotype was seen many times. The chain uses TRBV21-1 and TRBJ2-1; the table names TRBD1, a call not compared with the DNA. TRBV21-1 is shown as a pseudogene. This CDR3 region has 18 residues. The CDR3 DNA reads as TGTGCCAGCAGCAAAGGGGAAAGCAGGGGGCCCACCTACAATGAGCAGTTCTTC. It yields the protein CASSKGESRGPTYNEQFF.

This clonotype showed up many times. In DNA, the CDR3 is TGTGCCAGCAGCCTGACCCCCGTCAGACCCCTCAATGAGCAGTTCTTC. Its protein product is CASSLTPVRPLNEQFF. This rearrangement joins TRBV7-2 to TRBJ2-1; no reliable D call. V lost 5 bases to trimming and J lost 6 bases, with 20 bases between them. The CDR3 is 16 residues long. CDR1 and CDR2 (germline): SGHTA, FQGNSA.

This clonotype was counted many times. The chain employs TRBV7-9 and TRBJ1-5, with TRBD1 matching 9 bases. Germline V gene sequence: CDR1 SEHNR, CDR2 FQNEAQ (reference sequence). After removal of 7 bases from V and 5 bases from J, the junction contained 21 bases not matched to a gene. The CDR3 covers 19 residues. This CDR3 reads CASTIRGTGSSLAYQPQHF. CDR3 nucleotide sequence: TGTGCCAGCACCATTAGAGGGACAGGGTCTTCGCTGGCCTATCAGCCCCAGCATTTT. The full variable domain, with the rest looked up from reference TRBV7-9 and TRBJ1-5, is DTGVSQNPRHKITKRGQNVTFRCDPISEHNRLYWYRQTLGQGPEFLTYFQNEAQLEKSRLLSDRFSAERPKGSFSTLEIQRTEQGDSAMYLCASTIRGTGSSLAYQPQHFGDGTRLSIL.

This clonotype was counted many times. The chain couples TRBV7-9 to TRBJ2-3, with unresolved D. The germline gives CDR1 SEHNR, CDR2 FQNEAQ (reference sequence). CDR3 length: 13 amino acids. The V gene lost 5 bases and the J gene lost 0 bases, with 6 bases spanning the gap. The CDR3 region is CASSVTSTDTQYF. The DNA of the CDR3 is TGTGCCAGCAGCGTGACAAGCACAGATACGCAGTATTTT.

A word on this clonotype: A far bigger clonotype differs at one base, so this is likely a read error. This sequence joins TRBV14 and TRBJ2-7; D may be TRBD1 (5 bases). This CDR3 spans 15 amino acids. Trimming shortened V by 1 base and J by 7 bases, and 17 bases separated the two germline ends. In germline, CDR1 is SGHDN, CDR2 FVKESK. The CDR3 sequence is CASSQGRGSYNEQYF. The CDR3 DNA sequence: TGTGCCAGCAGCCAAGGTAGGGGTTCCTACAATGAGCAGTACTTC.

This clonotype occurred many times. The chain is built from TRBV28 and TRBJ2-1; possible D gene TRBD2, 5 bases. The germline V gene encodes CDR1 MDHEN and CDR2 SYDVKM. V gave up 3 bases and J gave up 6 bases, with 12 bases separating them. This CDR3 has 14 amino acids. The CDR3 is CASSLVGITNEQFF. The CDR3 bases are TGTGCCAGCAGTTTGGTCGGGATTACCAATGAGCAGTTCTTC.

Many counts were recorded for this clonotype. The gene calls are TRBV6-5 and TRBJ2-5; 10 bases are shared with TRBD2. V lost 6 bases, J lost 1 base, and 5 bases stayed unmatched. Per germline, CDR1 MNHEY and CDR2 SVGAGI. The CDR3 length is 15 residues. CDR3 residues: CASSLGTSVQETQYF. The CDR3 nucleotides are TGTGCCAGCAGCCTTGGGACTAGCGTCCAAGAGACCCAGTACTTC.

The chain carries TRBV5-1 and TRBJ1-1; 7 positions match TRBD1. The CDR3 totals 14 residues. Trimming cost V 4 bases and J 1 base; bases outside gene matches: 4. Looked up from germline, CDR1 is SGHRS and CDR2 is YFSETQ. This chain's CDR3 is CASSTGTENTEAFF. CDR3 DNA: TGCGCCAGCAGCACGGGGACAGAGAACACTGAAGCTTTCTTT. Supplemented by reference TRBV5-1 and TRBJ1-1, the full variable domain reads KAGVTQTPRYLIKTRGQQVTLSCSPISGHRSVSWYQQTPGQGLQFLFEYFSETQRNKGNFPGRFSGRQFSNSRSEMNVSTLELGDSALYLCASSTGTENTEAFFGQGTRLTVV.

This clonotype was found many times. The V and J genes are TRBV5-1 and TRBJ2-7; D call uncertain. CDR3 length: 13 residues. Deletions cut 1 base from V and 3 bases from J, with 8 bases between. The germline V gene has CDR1 SGHRS and CDR2 YFSETQ. The CDR3 DNA sequence: TGCGCCAGCAGCTTGTGGACCAACTACGAGCAGTACTTC. Translation gives CASSLWTNYEQYF.

This clonotype was recorded many times. This rearrangement joins TRBV30 to TRBJ1-2, with D possibly matching TRBD1 (5 bases). There are 13 residues in the CDR3. V was shortened by 7 bases and J by 3 bases, with 15 bases between the two germline ends. Germline values: CDR1 GTSNPN, CDR2 SVGIG (reference sequence). CDR3 residues: CASNQGRDYGYTF. CDR3 nucleotides: TGTGCCTCAAATCAGGGTAGAGACTATGGCTACACCTTC. Complete variable domain (other parts from reference TRBV30 and TRBJ1-2): SQTIHQWPATLVQPVGSPLSLECTVEGTSNPNLYWYRQAAGRGLQLLFYSVGIGQISSEVPQNLSASRPQDRQFILSSKKLLLSDSGFYLCASNQGRDYGYTFGSGTRLTVV.

This clonotype has a count of ten or more. The chain uses TRBV7-9 and TRBJ2-4; 9 bases match TRBD2. The CDR3 spans 19 residues. The V segment lost 6 bases and the J segment 3 bases; nucleotides outside the gene matches: 18. From germline, CDR1 is SEHNR and CDR2 FQNEAQ (reference sequence). CDR3 sequence reads: CASRYRGLLAGSDKNIQYF. In nucleotides, the CDR3 is TGTGCCAGCAGGTACAGGGGTCTCCTAGCGGGATCCGACAAAAACATTCAGTACTTC.

This clonotype came up many times. This chain uses TRBV11-1 with TRBJ2-7; 11 bases are shared with TRBD2. The trim removed 3 bases at V and 6 bases at J, leaving 4 bases unmatched. Per germline, CDR1 SGHAT and CDR2 FQDESV (reference sequence). The CDR3 runs to 14 residues. The CDR3 DNA follows: TGTGCCAGCAGCTTGGGACTAGCGGCCACCGAGCAGTACTTC. Encoded protein: CASSLGLAATEQYF.

This clonotype was observed at least ten times. The chain joins TRBV4-3 to TRBJ2-1, with 13 bases matching TRBD2. Looked up from germline, CDR1 is LGHNA and CDR2 is YSLEER. The CDR3 loop spans 18 amino acids. With V trimmed by 8 bases and J by 5 bases, 15 bases remained unmatched. DNA of the CDR3: TGCGCCAGCGCGCCGGGGAGACTAGCGGGAGGACCTAACAATGAGCAGTTCTTC. Protein product: CASAPGRLAGGPNNEQFF.

This clonotype was detected many times. The chain couples TRBV6-2 or TRBV6-3 to TRBJ2-5; TRBD1 matches at 9 bases. V lost 6 bases, J lost 1 base, and 3 bases stayed unmatched. The germline V gene encodes CDR1 MNHEY and CDR2 SVGEGT. The length of the CDR3 is 14 residues. Written as DNA, the CDR3 is TGTGCCAGCAGGTCGGGACAGGGCCAAGAGACCCAGTACTTC. This gives the protein CASRSGQGQETQYF.

This clonotype appeared many times. CDR3 nucleotides: TGTGCCAGTAGTACCGGGACTATGTCCTACAATGAGCAGTTCTTC. This encodes CASSTGTMSYNEQFF. The chain is built from TRBV19 and TRBJ2-1, with 7 positions matching TRBD2. Losses at the gene ends were 4 bases for V and 1 base for J; bases not matched to a gene: 4. The CDR3 spans 15 residues. Germline CDR1 LNHDA, CDR2 SQIVND (reference sequence).

This clonotype was seen only once. Given a far larger clone just one base away, this is likely a sequencing read error. V gene TRBV28 combines with J gene TRBJ2-3, with TRBD2 matching over 10 bases. Germline V gene sequence: CDR1 MDHEN, CDR2 SYDVKM. CDR3 length equals 15 residues. The J segment lost 3 bases and the V segment lost 10 bases, leaving 10 bases of the junction unmatched. DNA of the CDR3: TGTGCCACCAGAGAATCTAGCGGGGGAACAGATACGCAGTATTTT. Amino acid sequence: CATRESSGGTDTQYF.

This clonotype came up many times. CDR3 bases: TGTGCCAGCAGTTTATTGGCTAGCGGGAGGGCCCAAGAGACCCAGTACTTC. It translates to CASSLLASGRAQETQYF. The chain joins TRBV28 to TRBJ2-5; 12 nucleotides line up with TRBD2. CDR1 MDHEN and CDR2 SYDVKM come from the germline V gene. CDR3 length: 17 residues. V shed 1 base, J shed 1 base, and the junction held 4 bases outside the gene matches.

There are many counts of this clonotype. The chain carries TRBV3-1 and TRBJ2-5; TRBD2 agrees at 9 bases. Germline CDR1 LGHDT, CDR2 YNNKEL (reference sequence). This CDR3 region has 16 residues. J was trimmed by 2 bases and V by 4 bases; bases with no gene match: 8. The CDR3 here is CASSLVSGSRQETQYF. The CDR3 DNA is TGTGCCAGCAGCCTAGTTAGCGGGAGTAGACAAGAGACCCAGTACTTC.

This clonotype was seen ten or more times. This chain joins TRBV6-2 or TRBV6-3 and TRBJ2-2; 10 nucleotides align to TRBD2. CDR1 and CDR2 from the germline V gene are MNHEY and SVGEGT. The V gene end was trimmed by 8 bases and the J gene end by 6 bases; junction bases not matched to a gene: 9. The CDR3 is 15 residues long. The CDR3 DNA reads TGTGCCAGCTCCTGGACTAGCGGTGGTTCCGGGGAGCTGTTTTTT. Protein product: CASSWTSGGSGELFF.

This clonotype was picked up many times. This rearrangement joins TRBV11-1 to TRBJ2-1; 7 bases align to TRBD2. The CDR3 sequence is 14 residues long. Unmatched junction bases numbered 3, after V lost 6 bases and J lost 1 base. Per the germline V gene, CDR1 is SGHAT and CDR2 is FQDESV (reference sequence). CDR3 protein: CASSSSGSYNEQFF. CDR3 sequence (DNA): TGTGCCAGCAGTTCTAGCGGATCCTACAATGAGCAGTTCTTC.

This clonotype has a count of ten or more. The V gene is TRBV2, the J gene TRBJ1-6, with D maybe TRBD1 (5 bases). The V gene's germline CDR1 is SNHLY and CDR2 FYNNEI. V was shortened by 7 bases and J by 10 bases, with 14 bases between the two germline ends. The CDR3 extends over 13 amino acids. The CDR3 sequence is CASNAGSVSPLHF. The CDR3 coding sequence is TGTGCCAGCAACGCAGGGTCGGTCTCACCCCTCCACTTT. The full variable domain, rest sourced from reference TRBV2 and TRBJ1-6, is EPEVTQTPSHQVTQMGQEVILRCVPISNHLYFYWYRQILGQKVEFLVSFYNNEISEKSEIFDDQFSVERPDGSNFTLKIRSTKLEDSAMYFCASNAGSVSPLHFGNGTRLTVT.